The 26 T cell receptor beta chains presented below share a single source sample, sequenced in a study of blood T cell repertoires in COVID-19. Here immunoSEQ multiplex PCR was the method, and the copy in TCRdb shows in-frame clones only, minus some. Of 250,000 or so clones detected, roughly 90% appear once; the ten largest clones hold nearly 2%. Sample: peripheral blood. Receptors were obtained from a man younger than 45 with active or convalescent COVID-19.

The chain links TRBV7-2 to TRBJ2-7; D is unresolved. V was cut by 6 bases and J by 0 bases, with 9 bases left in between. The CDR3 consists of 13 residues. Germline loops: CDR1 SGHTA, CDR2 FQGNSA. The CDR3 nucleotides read TGTGCCAGCAGGCTAGATCGCTCCTACGAGCAGTACTTC. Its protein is CASRLDRSYEQYF.

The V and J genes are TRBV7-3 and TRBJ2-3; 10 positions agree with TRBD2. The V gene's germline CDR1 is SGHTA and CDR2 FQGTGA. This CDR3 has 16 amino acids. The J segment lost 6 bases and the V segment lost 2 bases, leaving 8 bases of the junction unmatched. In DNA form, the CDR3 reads TGTGCCAGCAGCTTAGCTAGCGGGGGAGGTGGTGATACGCAGTATTTT. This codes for CASSLASGGGGDTQYF.

The CDR3 DNA reads as TGTGCCAGTAGTGCTACAGGTTTCTCTGGAAACACCATATATTTT. Its protein product is CASSATGFSGNTIYF. The chain recombines TRBV19 with TRBJ1-3; D possibly corresponds to TRBD1 (5 bases). The germline V gene encodes CDR1 LNHDA and CDR2 SQIVND (reference sequence). Trimming left V 5 bases short and J 0 bases short, with 11 bases between. This CDR3 spans 15 amino acids. The full variable domain, in which reference TRBV19 and TRBJ1-3 provide the parts outside the CDR3, is DGGITQSPKYLFRKEGQNVTLSCEQNLNHDAMYWYRQDPGQGLRLIYYSQIVNDFQKGDIAEGYSVSREKKESFPLTVTSAQKNPTAFYLCASSATGFSGNTIYFGEGSWLTVV.

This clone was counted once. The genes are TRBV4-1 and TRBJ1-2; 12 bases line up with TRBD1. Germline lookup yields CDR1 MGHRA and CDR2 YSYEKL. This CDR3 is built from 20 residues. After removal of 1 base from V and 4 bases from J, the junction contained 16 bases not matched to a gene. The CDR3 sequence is CASSQGLSRDRGPYFYGYTF. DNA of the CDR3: TGCGCCAGCAGCCAAGGTTTATCCCGGGACAGGGGGCCTTACTTCTATGGCTACACCTTC.

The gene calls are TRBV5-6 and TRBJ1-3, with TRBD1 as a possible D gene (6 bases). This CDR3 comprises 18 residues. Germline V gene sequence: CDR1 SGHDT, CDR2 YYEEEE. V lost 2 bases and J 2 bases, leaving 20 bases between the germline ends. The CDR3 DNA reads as TGTGCCAGCAGCTTTTCCACCGGGACACTCAAAACTGGAAACACCATATATTTT. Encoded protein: CASSFSTGTLKTGNTIYF.

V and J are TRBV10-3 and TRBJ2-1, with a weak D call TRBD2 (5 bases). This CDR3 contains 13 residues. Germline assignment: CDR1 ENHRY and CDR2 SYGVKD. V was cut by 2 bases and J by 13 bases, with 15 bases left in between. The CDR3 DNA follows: TGTGCCATCAGTGAGATTATGGAGCGGCAACAGTTCTTC. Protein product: CAISEIMERQQFF.

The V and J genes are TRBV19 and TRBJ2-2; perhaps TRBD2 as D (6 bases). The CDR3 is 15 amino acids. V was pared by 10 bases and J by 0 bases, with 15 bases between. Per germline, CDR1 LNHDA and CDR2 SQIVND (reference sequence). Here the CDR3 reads CATKSGLTNTGELFF. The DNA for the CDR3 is TGTGCCACAAAGAGCGGGCTGACGAACACCGGGGAGCTGTTTTTT.

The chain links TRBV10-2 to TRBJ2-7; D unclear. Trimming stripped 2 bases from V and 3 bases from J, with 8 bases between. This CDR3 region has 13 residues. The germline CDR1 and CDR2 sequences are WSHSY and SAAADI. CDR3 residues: CASSEQYGYEQYF. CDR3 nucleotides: TGCGCCAGCAGTGAGCAATACGGCTACGAGCAGTACTTC.

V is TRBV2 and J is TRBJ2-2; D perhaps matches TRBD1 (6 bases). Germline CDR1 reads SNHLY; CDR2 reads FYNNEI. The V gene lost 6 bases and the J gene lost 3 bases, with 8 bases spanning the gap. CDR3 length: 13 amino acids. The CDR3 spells CASSDRYTGELFF. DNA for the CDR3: TGTGCCAGCAGCGACAGGTACACCGGGGAGCTGTTTTTT.

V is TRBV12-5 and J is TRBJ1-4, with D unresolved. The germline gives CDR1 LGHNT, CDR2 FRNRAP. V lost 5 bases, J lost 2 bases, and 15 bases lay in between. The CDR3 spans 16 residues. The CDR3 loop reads CASGEDASGTNEKLFF. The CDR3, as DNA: TGTGCTAGTGGTGAGGACGCAAGCGGCACTAATGAAAAACTGTTTTTT. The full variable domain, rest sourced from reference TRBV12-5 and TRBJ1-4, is DARVTQTPRHKVTEMGQEVTMRCQPILGHNTVFWYRQTMMQGLELLAYFRNRAPLDDSGMPKDRFSAEMPDATLATLKIQPSEPRDSAVYFCASGEDASGTNEKLFFGSGTQLSVL.

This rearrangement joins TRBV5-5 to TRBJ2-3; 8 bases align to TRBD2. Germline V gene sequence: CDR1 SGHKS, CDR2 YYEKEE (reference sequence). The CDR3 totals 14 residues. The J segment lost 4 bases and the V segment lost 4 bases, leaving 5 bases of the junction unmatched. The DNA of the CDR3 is TGTGCCAGCAGCCCCGTGCGGGGGGCAGATACGCAGTATTTT. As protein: CASSPVRGADTQYF.

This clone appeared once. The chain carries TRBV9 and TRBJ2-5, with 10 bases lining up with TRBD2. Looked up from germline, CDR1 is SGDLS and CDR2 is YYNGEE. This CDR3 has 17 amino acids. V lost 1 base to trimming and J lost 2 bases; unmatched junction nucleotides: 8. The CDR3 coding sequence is TGTGCCAGCAGCGTATCGGCTAGCGGGGGTGGTCAAGAGACCCAGTACTTC. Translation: CASSVSASGGGQETQYF.

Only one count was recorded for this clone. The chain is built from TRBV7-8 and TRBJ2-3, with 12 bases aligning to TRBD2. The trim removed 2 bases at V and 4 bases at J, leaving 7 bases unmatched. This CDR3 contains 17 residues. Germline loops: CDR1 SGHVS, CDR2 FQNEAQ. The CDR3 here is CASSLNPSGGAPDTQYF. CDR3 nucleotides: TGTGCCAGCAGCTTAAACCCTAGCGGGGGGGCCCCAGATACGCAGTATTTT.

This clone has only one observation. CDR3 sequence (DNA): TGTGCCAGCAGCTTAGGGCCCCAAAATGCCTACGAGCAGTACTTC. This gives the protein CASSLGPQNAYEQYF. V gene TRBV7-2 combines with J gene TRBJ2-7, with D unresolved. This CDR3 spans 15 amino acids. Germline CDR1 reads SGHTA; CDR2 reads FQGNSA. V was shortened by 1 base and J by 2 bases, with 12 bases between the two germline ends.

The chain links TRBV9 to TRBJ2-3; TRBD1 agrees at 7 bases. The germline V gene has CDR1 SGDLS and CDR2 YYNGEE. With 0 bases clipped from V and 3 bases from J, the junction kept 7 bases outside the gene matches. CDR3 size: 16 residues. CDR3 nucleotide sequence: TGTGCCAGCAGCGTAGCAACGGTCAGGGGGACAGATACGCAGTATTTT. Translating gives CASSVATVRGTDTQYF.

In DNA form, the CDR3 reads TGTGCCAGCAGTTACTCAGGCGCCCAGGGCCAAAACTATGGCTACACCTTC. It specifies CASSYSGAQGQNYGYTF. The chain links TRBV6-2 or TRBV6-3 to TRBJ1-2; tentatively, D is TRBD1 (5 bases). The germline gives CDR1 MNHEY, CDR2 SVGEGT. The length of the CDR3 is 17 residues. V was clipped by 0 bases and J by 2 bases, with 16 bases between them.

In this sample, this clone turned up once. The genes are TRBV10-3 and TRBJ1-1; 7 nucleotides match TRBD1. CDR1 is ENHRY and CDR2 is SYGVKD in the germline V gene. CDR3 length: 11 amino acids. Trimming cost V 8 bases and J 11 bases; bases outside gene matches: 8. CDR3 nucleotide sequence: TGTGCCATCTCTAGACAGGGCTCGGCTTTCTTT. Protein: CAISRQGSAFF.

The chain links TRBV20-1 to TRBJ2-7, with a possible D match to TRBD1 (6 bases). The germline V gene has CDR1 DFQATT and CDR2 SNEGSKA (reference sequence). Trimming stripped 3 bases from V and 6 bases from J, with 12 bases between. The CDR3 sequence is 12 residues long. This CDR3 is CSASPDSGEQYF. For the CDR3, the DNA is TGCAGTGCTAGTCCGGACAGTGGCGAGCAGTACTTC.

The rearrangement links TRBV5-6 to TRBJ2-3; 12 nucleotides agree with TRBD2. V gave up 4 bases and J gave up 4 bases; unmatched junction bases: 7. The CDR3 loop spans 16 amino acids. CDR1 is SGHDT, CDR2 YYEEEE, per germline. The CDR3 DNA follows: TGTGCCAGCAGCACATCTAGCGGGGGGGTTCCAGATACGCAGTATTTT. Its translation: CASSTSSGGVPDTQYF.

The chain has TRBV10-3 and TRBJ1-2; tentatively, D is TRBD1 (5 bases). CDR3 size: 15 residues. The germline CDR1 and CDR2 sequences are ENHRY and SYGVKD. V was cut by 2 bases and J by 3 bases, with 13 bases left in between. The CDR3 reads CAISEGLGGDYGYTF. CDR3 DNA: TGTGCCATCAGTGAGGGTCTGGGGGGAGACTATGGCTACACCTTC.

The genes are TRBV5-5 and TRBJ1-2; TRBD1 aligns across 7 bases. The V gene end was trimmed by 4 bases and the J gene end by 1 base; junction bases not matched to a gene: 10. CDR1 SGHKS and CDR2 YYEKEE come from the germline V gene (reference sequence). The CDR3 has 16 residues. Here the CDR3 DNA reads TGTGCCAGCAGCCCGGGCGACAGGGACGGTAACTATGGCTACACCTTC. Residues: CASSPGDRDGNYGYTF. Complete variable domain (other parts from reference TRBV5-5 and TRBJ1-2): DAGVTQSPTHLIKTRGQQVTLRCSPISGHKSVSWYQQVLGQGPQFIFQYYEKEERGRGNFPDRFSARQFPNYSSELNVNALLLGDSALYLCASSPGDRDGNYGYTFGSGTRLTVV.

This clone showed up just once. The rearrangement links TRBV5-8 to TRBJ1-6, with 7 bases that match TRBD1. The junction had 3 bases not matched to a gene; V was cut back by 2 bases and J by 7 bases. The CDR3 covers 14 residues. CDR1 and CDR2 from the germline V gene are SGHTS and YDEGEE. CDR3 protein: CASSFGTVNSPLHF. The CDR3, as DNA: TGTGCCAGCAGCTTCGGGACAGTAAATTCACCCCTCCACTTT.

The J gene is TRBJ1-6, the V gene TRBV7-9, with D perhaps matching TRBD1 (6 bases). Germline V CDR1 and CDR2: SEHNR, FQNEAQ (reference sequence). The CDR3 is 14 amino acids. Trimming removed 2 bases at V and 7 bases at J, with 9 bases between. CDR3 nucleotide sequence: TGTGCCAGCAGCTTACCAGGGGTGAATTCACCCCTCCACTTT. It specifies CASSLPGVNSPLHF.

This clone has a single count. CDR3 protein: CASRLVEGTYNSPLHF. CDR3 DNA: TGCGCCAGCAGGTTAGTGGAGGGAACCTATAATTCACCCCTCCACTTT. This rearrangement joins TRBV5-1 to TRBJ1-6; no reliable D call. Germline V gene sequence: CDR1 SGHRS, CDR2 YFSETQ. The CDR3 sequence is 16 residues long. Trimming removed 5 bases at V and 2 bases at J, with 14 bases between.

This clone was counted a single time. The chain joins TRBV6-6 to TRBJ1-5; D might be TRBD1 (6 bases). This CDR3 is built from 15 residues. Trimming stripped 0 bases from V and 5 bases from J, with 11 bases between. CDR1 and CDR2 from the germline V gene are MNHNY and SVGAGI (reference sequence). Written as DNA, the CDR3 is TGTGCCAGCAGTTACTCGAGGACAGAGTATCAGCCCCAGCATTTT. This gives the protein CASSYSRTEYQPQHF.

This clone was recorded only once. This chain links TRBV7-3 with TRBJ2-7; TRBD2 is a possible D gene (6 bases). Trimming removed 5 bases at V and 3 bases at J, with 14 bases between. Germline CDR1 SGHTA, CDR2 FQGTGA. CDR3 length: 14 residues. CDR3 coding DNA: TGTGCCAGCAGCCCCGGGGGTCAGGGCTACGAGCAGTACTTC. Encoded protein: CASSPGGQGYEQYF.